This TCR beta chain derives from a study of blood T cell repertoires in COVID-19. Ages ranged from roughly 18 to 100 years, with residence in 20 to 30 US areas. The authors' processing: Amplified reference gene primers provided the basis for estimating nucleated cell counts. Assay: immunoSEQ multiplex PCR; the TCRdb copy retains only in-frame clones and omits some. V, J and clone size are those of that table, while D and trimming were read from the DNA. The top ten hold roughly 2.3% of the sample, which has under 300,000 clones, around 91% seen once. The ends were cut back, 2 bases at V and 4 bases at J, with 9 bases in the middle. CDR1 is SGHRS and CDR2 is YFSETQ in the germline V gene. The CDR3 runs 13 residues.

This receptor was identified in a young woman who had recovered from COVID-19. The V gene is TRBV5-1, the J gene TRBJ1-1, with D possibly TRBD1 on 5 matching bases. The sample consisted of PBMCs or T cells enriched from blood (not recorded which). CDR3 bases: TGCGCCAGCAGCTTTATGGGGGGCACTGAAGCTTTCTTT. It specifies CASSFMGGTEAFF. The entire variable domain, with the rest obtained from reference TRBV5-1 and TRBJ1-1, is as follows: KAGVTQTPRYLIKTRGQQVTLSCSPISGHRSVSWYQQTPGQGLQFLFEYFSETQRNKGNFPGRFSGRQFSNSRSEMNVSTLELGDSALYLCASSFMGGTEAFFGQGTRLTVV.